This passage covers 6 T cell receptor beta chains from one sample sequenced in a study of cytomegalovirus exposure and HLA in healthy donors. Amplification used 60 Vbeta primers and 13 Jbeta primers. The protocol was immunoSEQ multiplex PCR, while the TCRdb copy is restricted to in-frame clones and leaves out a portion. The sample includes 95,000 to 110,000 clones, roughly 70% of them seen just once. Sequencing was performed on PBMCs. The receptors shown here come from a woman aged 50 to 60 in good health and CMV-seronegative.

This sequence joins TRBV4-1 and TRBJ2-2; D is undetermined. This CDR3 is 17 amino acids long. V was pared by 0 bases and J by 4 bases, with 15 bases between. Germline V CDR1 and CDR2: MGHRA, YSYEKL. CDR3 nucleotide sequence: TGCGCCAGCAGCCAAGATTCCGTTTTAGTCGGCACCGGGGAGCTGTTTTTT. Its translation: CASSQDSVLVGTGELFF.

This clone has a single count. The chain's CDR3 is CASSPTLTGYGYTF. CDR3 nucleotide sequence: TGTGCCAGCAGCCCTACACTGACAGGATATGGCTACACCTTC. This chain joins TRBV27 and TRBJ1-2; a weak D match, TRBD1 (6 bases). The CDR3 is 14 amino acids. V lost 6 bases and J 5 bases, leaving 16 bases between the germline ends. CDR1 and CDR2 from the germline V gene are MNHEY and SMNVEV (reference sequence).

The rearrangement joins TRBV5-1 to TRBJ2-2, with TRBD1 matching 9 bases. Germline assignment: CDR1 SGHRS and CDR2 YFSETQ. This CDR3 comprises 15 residues. V trimming: 4 bases; J trimming: 4 bases; junction bases outside the gene matches: 5. CDR3: CASSKMTGGTGELFF. CDR3 sequence (DNA): TGCGCCAGCAGCAAGATGACAGGGGGCACCGGGGAGCTGTTTTTT.

The chain uses TRBV5-1 and TRBJ2-1; 12 nucleotides agree with TRBD2. CDR1 is SGHRS, CDR2 YFSETQ, per germline. The CDR3 loop spans 17 amino acids. With V trimmed by 1 base and J by 7 bases, 9 bases remained unmatched. CDR3 coding DNA: TGCGCCAGCAGCTTGAGGCTAGCGGGAGGGCCGAGTAATGAGCAGTTCTTC. As protein: CASSLRLAGGPSNEQFF.

This clone was seen more than once but under ten times. The gene calls are TRBV11-1 and TRBJ2-1, with D possibly being TRBD2 (7 bases). Trimming stripped 7 bases from V and 8 bases from J, with 21 bases between. CDR3 length: 15 residues. Germline-derived CDR1 and CDR2 are SGHAT and FQDESV (reference sequence). CDR3 loop: CASKNRKGEGDEQFF. CDR3 DNA: TGTGCCAGCAAAAATAGGAAAGGGGAGGGGGATGAGCAGTTCTTC.

The chain recombines TRBV5-1 with TRBJ1-1; possibly TRBD1 for D (5 bases). This CDR3 has 14 residues. From germline, CDR1 is SGHRS and CDR2 YFSETQ. Trimming took off 4 bases at V and 1 base at J, with 11 bases between the two ends. The CDR3 spells CASSGGSENTEAFF. The CDR3 bases are TGCGCCAGCAGCGGGGGGTCCGAGAACACTGAAGCTTTCTTT.